This is a list of T cell receptor beta chains from one sample in a study of cytomegalovirus exposure and HLA in healthy donors. Clones were read by immunoSEQ multiplex PCR, and TCRdb kept only the in-frame ones, dropping some. The data show 150,000 to 200,000 clones, around 78% seen once. Source material: PBMCs. These receptors all stem from a woman aged 35 to 49 in good health and CMV-seronegative. Each CDR3 is given with its conserved first and last residue. The D gene is left open where the match is weak. A clone size is listed for some rows: how often the clone was seen (once, few, many), or a class if it is expanded.

TGCGCCAGCAGTGTGACAGGGAGTGAAAAACTGTTTTTT	CASSVTGSEKLFF	NA	TRBV10-2	TRBJ1-4	TRBD1
TGTGCCAGCAGTTTTGTGGGCCAGCCCCAGCATTTT	CASSFVGQPQHF	NA	TRBV28	TRBJ1-5	NA
TGCGCCAGCAGTACCCGGACAGGTACCTACGAGCAGTACTTC	CASSTRTGTYEQYF	NA	TRBV10-2	TRBJ2-7	TRBD1
TGTGCCACCAGCAGAGTGGGGCAGGGAACTGGGGGCTACACCTTC	CATSRVGQGTGGYTF	NA	TRBV15	TRBJ1-2	NA
TGTGCCAGCAGCTTACTACAGAAGCCTCGCTCCAATGAAAAACTGTTTTTT	CASSLLQKPRSNEKLFF	NA	TRBV7-9	TRBJ1-4	NA
TGCGCCAGCAGCCCGTACGACAGGGTAAAAGATACGCAGTATTTT	CASSPYDRVKDTQYF	NA	TRBV5-1	TRBJ2-3	TRBD1
TGTGCCAGCAGCTTGGGGCGGGGGGGAAACACCGGGGAGCTGTTTTTT	CASSLGRGGNTGELFF	NA	TRBV5-4	TRBJ2-2	TRBD2
TGTGCCAGCAGCGGGGGGGGCGGACAGGGCTCCTACAATGAGCAGTTCTTC	CASSGGGGQGSYNEQFF	NA	TRBV9	TRBJ2-1	NA
TGTGCCAGCAGTTTTTGGGCAGGGGTAGATCAGCCCCAGCATTTT	CASSFWAGVDQPQHF	NA	TRBV28	TRBJ1-5	NA
TGTGCCACGCCAGTTACTATGAACACTGAAGCTTTCTTT	CATPVTMNTEAFF	few	TRBV2	TRBJ1-1	NA
TGTGCCAGCAGTGGGAGACGGGGAATGCCCTACGAGCAGTACTTC	CASSGRRGMPYEQYF	few	TRBV6-5	TRBJ2-7	NA